The TCR beta chain under discussion was sequenced for a study of graft-versus-host responses after intestinal transplantation (dated by TCRdb to the early 2020s). Notes on the research overall: The transplants that recipients received were multivisceral, liver-intestinal, or isolated intestinal. All recipients received anti-thymocyte globulin induction followed by maintenance tacrolimus and steroids for approximately 3 years. After intestinal transplantation, graft-versus-host and host-versus-graft alloreactive T cell clones were followed in the graft, circulation and bone marrow using bulk TCR-beta CDR3 sequencing. To identify alloreactive clones, pre-transplant mixed lymphocyte reaction products were sequenced and then compared with unstimulated pre-transplant donor and recipient T cells. A cohort of approximately 23 intestinal transplant recipients, including one retransplant, was enrolled, and 3 patients lacking pretransplant specimens were excluded. Donor T cell macrochimerism was defined as a peak of at least 4% donor T cells among recipient peripheral blood mononuclear cells. Instead of going to the commercial service, samples from a few later patients were sequenced in-house on an Illumina MiSeq and processed with MiXCR.

To prepare the library, the immunoSEQ multiplex PCR assay was applied. In most patients, genomic DNA was isolated using the Qiagen DNeasy Blood and Tissue Kit and sent frozen to Adaptive Biotechnologies for TCR sequencing. For most patients, genomic DNA was subjected to high-throughput TCR-beta CDR3 sequencing by Adaptive Biotechnologies. In the paper's pipeline: TCR sequencing data for approximately 19 patients were retrieved from Adaptive's ImmunoSEQ software; three other patients were processed with MiXCR and VDJtools. To correct CD4 versus CD8 sorting errors, any sequence found in both subsets at a frequency ratio below 5:1 was removed. CDR3 nucleotide sequences shared between donor and recipient were removed because the origin of such sequences could not be assigned. At least 2-fold expansion over unstimulated cells and a minimum CFSE-low frequency of 0.002% (template counts) or 0.001% (read counts) were required for clones to be classified as alloreactive. Clones detected in sequenced pre-transplant spleen, lymph node, or MLR CFSE-low populations of the donor or recipient were defined as mappable. The cumulative frequency of alloreactive clones was calculated as a percentage of all sequences, weighted by copy number. As stored in TCRdb, this immuneACCESS dataset retains in-frame rearrangements with V and J assigned. A fraction of the clones does not appear; measured against another copy, unresolved V genes explain less than half of the discrepancy, and the remainder lacks a known reason. V and J calls and clone size are copied from that table; D and trimming were computed from the DNA. The sample table holds over 100,000 clones, of which roughly 95% were seen once. The top ten constitute around 3.3% of the sample.

Study-wide conclusions, independent of this receptor: Early after transplant, declines in HvG clones were associated with peak levels of circulating GvH clones. High GvH to HvG T cell clonal ratios were observed in the allografts of patients with donor T cell macrochimerism. GvH clones turned up in recipient bone marrow, with some appearing earlier in ileal mucosa or blood, a pattern consistent with an intestinal mucosal origin. Conclusions were limited by the relatively low number and heterogeneity of intestinal transplant patients.

Concerning this clone itself: The specificity of this receptor is unknown. Base-call qualities are not available, and no considerably larger clone is one nucleotide away.

From the cysteine up to the phenylalanine, the CDR3 has a length of 15 residues. The entry retains the CDR3 DNA only, 45 bases that are in frame from base 1. V sheds 0 bases and J sheds 2 bases, leaving 8 bases between their ends. The CDR1 and CDR2 encoded by the germline V gene are MGHRA and YSYEKL. Per the publication, the time point label means: cells obtained before transplantation from donor or recipient. CD3+CD4+ and CD3+CD8+ populations were FACS-sorted from unstimulated pre-transplant donor and recipient cells taken from spleen or lymph nodes. The rearranged chain carries TRBV4-1 and TRBJ2-1, with the identity of the D gene unclear. The clonotype originates from a human donor who received an intestinal transplant. Sequenced here: unstimulated CD8+ T cells sorted from spleen or lymph node cells, sampled before intestinal transplant. DNA sequence: TGCGCCAGCAGCCAAGATTTAACACCCTACAATGAGCAGTTCTTC. This yields the protein CASSQDLTPYNEQFF.